This T cell receptor beta chain derives from a study of T cell repertoires in cytomegalovirus infection. Germline CDR1 and CDR2: MNHEY and SVGEGT. V was shortened by 2 bases and J by 1 base, with 12 bases between the two germline ends. The CDR3 sequence is 15 residues long. Each CDR3 protein gets one entry after TCRdb re-called the reads with MiXCR. Of approximately 320,000 distinct CDR3 sequences listed, roughly 9.5% are singletons. This clonotype originated in a human donor in good health (CMV status not recorded). Some clones in this sample may be carry-over from other donors' samples. The gene calls are TRBV6-2 or TRBV6-3 and TRBJ2-7; unclear D gene. What was sequenced was PBMCs. CDR3 loop: CASSYGGLISYEQYF. CDR3 coding DNA: TGTGCCAGCAGTTACGGCGGTCTCATTTCCTACGAGCAGTACTTC.